These 29 T cell receptor beta chains were sequenced from one sample in a study of T cells in Graves' hyperthyroidism and ophthalmopathy. Authors of the study amplified TCR beta CDR3 regions from RNA transcripts. Carried out on the TCR CDR3, a first-round RT-PCR used the HTBI primer set. A single record per CDR3 protein comes from TCRdb applying MiXCR to the multiplex PCR reads. The data show fewer than 500,000 distinct CDR3 sequences, roughly 15% seen once. The sequenced sample was blood. All receptors come from a man aged 18 to 29 with Graves' ophthalmopathy.

The chain couples TRBV4-1 to TRBJ2-5, with 8 nucleotides matching TRBD1. The germline CDR1 and CDR2 sequences are MGHRA and YSYEKL. There are 13 residues in the CDR3. Unmatched junction bases numbered 2, after V lost 2 bases and J lost 6 bases. CDR3 amino acids: CASSQQGAKTQYF. CDR3 coding DNA: TGCGCCAGCAGCCAACAGGGGGCGAAGACCCAGTACTTC.

The chain uses TRBV7-9 and TRBJ2-2, with D unclear. V lost 4 bases and J lost 6, with 9 bases in between. The CDR3 sequence is 13 residues long. From germline, CDR1 is SEHNR and CDR2 FQNEAQ (reference sequence). The CDR3 DNA reads TGTGCCAGCAGCTCCTCTTTCTCCGGGGAGCTGTTTTTT. Its protein product is CASSSSFSGELFF.

The table lists this clonotype with a few counts. The V and J genes are TRBV20-1 and TRBJ1-4; unclear D gene. V lost 6 bases and J 2 bases, leaving 13 bases between the germline ends. This CDR3 is 14 amino acids long. The germline V gene encodes CDR1 DFQATT and CDR2 SNEGSKA (reference sequence). CDR3 sequence: CSAETVTTNEKLFF. CDR3 coding DNA: TGCAGTGCCGAAACGGTTACCACTAATGAAAAACTGTTTTTT.

A note on this clonotype: One base away lies a much larger clone, so this may be a sequencing read error. The conserved phenylalanine or tryptophan normally closing the CDR3 is absent here, so this likely arose from a read error. The chain has TRBV12-3 or TRBV12-4 and TRBJ1-3, with a tentative D call TRBD1 (6 bases). The CDR3 length is 14 residues. Trimming took 7 bases from V and 2 from J, leaving 12 bases between them. CDR3 bases: TGTGCCAGCAACAGGGATGTCGCTGGAAACACCATATATTCT. It encodes CASNRDVAGNTIYS.

Many counts were recorded for this clonotype. CDR3 sequence reads: CASSSTLGNTEAFF. CDR3 in DNA: TGTGCCAGCAGCTCAACATTAGGGAACACTGAAGCTTTCTTT. The gene calls are TRBV6-2 or TRBV6-3 and TRBJ1-1; the D is unclear. Trimming took off 6 bases at V and 1 base at J, with 12 bases between the two ends. The CDR3 sequence is 14 residues long. The germline gives CDR1 MNHEY, CDR2 SVGEGT.

This chain joins TRBV19 and TRBJ2-7, with TRBD1 matching 7 bases. The CDR3 extends over 14 amino acids. The V and J ends lost 1 base and 2 bases, in that order; junction bases with no gene match: 2. Germline CDR1 is LNHDA and CDR2 is SQIVND (reference sequence). Written as DNA, the CDR3 is TGTGCCAGTAGTATAGGGGGACAGACCTACGAGCAGTACTTC. Translating gives CASSIGGQTYEQYF.

As for this clonotype: This may stem from a read error, because a much larger clone lies one nucleotide away. The chain recombines TRBV5-1 with TRBJ1-5; TRBD1 is a possible D gene (5 bases). Trimming removed 3 bases at V and 0 bases at J, with 16 bases between. CDR3 size: 17 residues. Germline CDR1 reads SGHRS; CDR2 reads YFSETQ. As DNA, the CDR3 is TGCGCCAGCAGCTCGGGAGACAGTGGAAATAGCAATCAGCCCCAGCATTTT. As protein: CASSSGDSGNSNQPQHF.

This clonotype was counted ten times or more. The chain combines TRBV28 with TRBJ2-1, with TRBD2 matching over 13 bases. The CDR3 is made up of 15 amino acids. V lost 6 bases, J lost 8 bases, and 7 bases stayed unmatched. Per germline, CDR1 MDHEN and CDR2 SYDVKM. CDR3 sequence reads: CASRRTSGSVYEQFF. The CDR3, as DNA: TGTGCCAGCAGGAGGACTAGCGGGAGTGTCTATGAGCAGTTCTTC.

This clonotype was counted at least ten times. The gene calls are TRBV2 and TRBJ1-2, with 8 bases fitting TRBD1. This CDR3 contains 12 residues. Germline V CDR1 and CDR2: SNHLY, FYNNEI. J gave up 7 bases and V 6 bases, and 4 bases lay outside the gene matches. The CDR3 reads CASRHRGGGYTF. Here the CDR3 DNA reads TGTGCCAGCAGACACAGGGGGGGTGGCTACACCTTC.

The chain combines TRBV10-3 with TRBJ1-1; no firm D call. The CDR3 covers 15 residues. The ends were cut back, 3 bases at V and 1 base at J, with 12 bases in the middle. Germline loops: CDR1 ENHRY, CDR2 SYGVKD. CDR3 residues: CAISELGPPNTEAFF. The CDR3, as DNA: TGTGCCATCAGTGAATTAGGACCGCCGAACACTGAAGCTTTCTTT.

V and J are TRBV4-1 and TRBJ1-1; no reliable D call. The V end was cut by 1 base, the J end by 7 bases, with 10 bases between. This CDR3 has 13 residues. The V gene's germline CDR1 is MGHRA and CDR2 YSYEKL. The CDR3 loop reads CASSQVSPGEAFF. Written as DNA, the CDR3 is TGCGCCAGCAGCCAAGTTAGTCCAGGTGAAGCTTTCTTT.

The genes are TRBV6-1 and TRBJ2-3; either TRBD1 or TRBD2 may fit D (5 bases each). From germline, CDR1 is MNHNS and CDR2 SASEGT. The ends were cut back, 2 bases at V and 0 bases at J, with 9 bases in the middle. CDR3 length: 15 residues. CDR3: CASSEIGASTDTQYF. CDR3 coding DNA: TGTGCCAGCAGTGAAATCGGGGCTAGCACAGATACGCAGTATTTT.

The rearrangement joins TRBV6-1 to TRBJ1-5; no firm D call. Trimming cost V 6 bases and J 0 bases, with 9 bases left between them. This CDR3 spans 14 amino acids. Germline V gives CDR1 MNHNS, CDR2 SASEGT. Written as DNA, the CDR3 is TGTGCCAGCAGAGAAACGTTTAGCAATCAGCCCCAGCATTTT. It translates to CASRETFSNQPQHF.

The sample holds many counts of this clonotype. This chain links TRBV30 with TRBJ1-5; D is uncertain. Germline V gene sequence: CDR1 GTSNPN, CDR2 SVGIG (reference sequence). The CDR3 loop spans 15 amino acids. Trimming removed 0 bases at V and 4 bases at J, with 13 bases between. CDR3 nucleotide sequence: TGTGCCTGGAGTGTCCTGGGAGGGTCTAATCAGCCCCAGCATTTT. Residues: CAWSVLGGSNQPQHF.

To note about this clonotype: The junction and the germline gene differ at one end; a read error may be behind it. The J gene is TRBJ2-5, the V gene TRBV7-9; tentative D call: TRBD2 (6 bases). This CDR3 has 14 residues. CDR1 is SEHNR, CDR2 FQNEAQ, per germline (reference sequence). The CDR3 region is CASSFGGGQETQHF. The CDR3 region has the DNA TGTGCCAGCAGCTTTGGGGGAGGCCAAGAGACCCAGCACTTC.

This clonotype was found many times. This CDR3 is CASRPSGGAETQYF. The CDR3 DNA reads as TGTGCCAGCAGACCCAGCGGTGGGGCGGAGACCCAGTACTTC. The genes are TRBV11-2 and TRBJ2-5; D could derive from TRBD1 or TRBD2 (5 bases each). V lost 6 bases to trimming and J lost 5 bases, with 16 bases between them. Germline loops: CDR1 SGHAT, CDR2 FQNNGV. This CDR3 is 14 amino acids long.

The rearrangement joins TRBV4-1 to TRBJ2-5, with D maybe TRBD2 (6 bases). There are 16 residues in the CDR3. CDR1 is MGHRA, CDR2 YSYEKL, per germline. Trimming left V 5 bases short and J 2 bases short, with 18 bases between. CDR3 sequence reads: CASSRLVRGVQETQYF. Written as DNA, the CDR3 is TGCGCCAGCAGCAGGCTCGTGCGGGGCGTTCAAGAGACCCAGTACTTC.

The chain links TRBV7-9 to TRBJ1-5, with D unresolved. There are 12 residues in the CDR3. CDR1 is SEHNR, CDR2 FQNEAQ, per germline (reference sequence). The V end lost 2 bases, the J end lost 9 bases, and 8 bases lay between the germline ends. As DNA, the CDR3 is TGTGCCAGCAGCTTACCGGGATGGCCCCAGCATTTT. Amino acid sequence: CASSLPGWPQHF.

This clonotype was recorded at least ten times. This chain connects TRBV6-1 to TRBJ2-1, with 7 bases aligning to TRBD2. CDR3 length equals 17 residues. With 2 bases clipped from V and 8 bases from J, the junction kept 15 bases outside the gene matches. Germline V gene sequence: CDR1 MNHNS, CDR2 SASEGT. The CDR3 DNA is TGTGCCAGCAGTGAACAGGCGGGAGAGGACGGCAGCGATGAGCAGTTCTTC. It yields the protein CASSEQAGEDGSDEQFF.

This clonotype came up a few times. V is TRBV10-3 and J is TRBJ1-5; D is uncertain. Germline V gene lookup returns CDR1 ENHRY and CDR2 SYGVKD. V was clipped by 2 bases and J by 1 base, with 6 bases between them. This CDR3 is built from 14 residues. CDR3 in DNA: TGTGCCATCAGTGAGGGGCAGAGCAATCAGCCCCAGCATTTT. It encodes CAISEGQSNQPQHF.

This clonotype was observed many times. CDR3 DNA: TGTGCCATCAGTGGACAGGACGGAGCTAACTATGGCTACACCTTC. Its translation is CAISGQDGANYGYTF. The V call is TRBV10-3, the J call TRBJ1-2; tentative D call: TRBD1 (6 bases). Germline V gene sequence: CDR1 ENHRY, CDR2 SYGVKD. The V gene lost 4 bases and the J gene lost 0 bases, with 12 bases spanning the gap. This CDR3 has 15 residues.

This clonotype was seen ten or more times. The chain joins TRBV20-1 to TRBJ1-5; D possibly corresponds to TRBD1 (6 bases). Between the trimmed V and J ends, which lost 2 bases and 5 bases, there was a span of 16 bases. CDR3 length equals 15 residues. The germline V gene encodes CDR1 DFQATT and CDR2 SNEGSKA (reference sequence). This CDR3 reads CSARKGTGSHQPQHF. DNA for the CDR3: TGCAGTGCTAGAAAAGGCACAGGGTCCCATCAGCCCCAGCATTTT.

The table lists this clonotype with a few counts. The chain has TRBV6-2 or TRBV6-3 and TRBJ2-3; D gene uncertain. Trimming took 4 bases from V and 1 from J, leaving 9 bases between them. There are 14 residues in the CDR3. From germline, CDR1 is MNHEY and CDR2 SVGEGT. CDR3 DNA: TGTGCCAGCAGTTCCCTCTCTGGCACAGATACGCAGTATTTT. Amino acids: CASSSLSGTDTQYF.

This clonotype was detected a few times. This chain uses TRBV19 with TRBJ1-2; TRBD1 matches at 9 bases. V lost 7 bases and J lost 4; bases outside the gene matches: 4. This CDR3 is built from 13 residues. Germline V gives CDR1 LNHDA, CDR2 SQIVND (reference sequence). This CDR3 is CASNDRGSYGYTF. The DNA of the CDR3 is TGTGCCAGTAATGACAGGGGGTCCTATGGCTACACCTTC. Full variable domain (remainder filled in from reference TRBV19 and TRBJ1-2): DGGITQSPKYLFRKEGQNVTLSCEQNLNHDAMYWYRQDPGQGLRLIYYSQIVNDFQKGDIAEGYSVSREKKESFPLTVTSAQKNPTAFYLCASNDRGSYGYTFGSGTRLTVV.

In this sample, this clonotype turned up many times. CDR3 sequence reads: CAWSGQRNEKLFF. CDR3 DNA sequence: TGTGCCTGGAGTGGACAGCGAAATGAAAAACTGTTTTTT. V and J are TRBV30 and TRBJ1-4; D possibly corresponds to TRBD1 (5 bases). Trimming removed 1 base at V and 5 bases at J, with 8 bases between. This CDR3 spans 13 amino acids. The germline CDR1 and CDR2 sequences are GTSNPN and SVGIG (reference sequence).

This clonotype was seen repeatedly, ten times or more. This chain connects TRBV10-3 to TRBJ2-7; 11 nucleotides agree with TRBD1. CDR3 length equals 15 residues. Trimming cost V 6 bases and J 2 bases; bases outside gene matches: 6. CDR1 is ENHRY, CDR2 SYGVKD, per germline. For the CDR3, the DNA is TGTGCCATCAGCACCGGGACAGGGGGAGCCTACGAGCAGTACTTC. It is translated as CAISTGTGGAYEQYF.

This clonotype has ten or more counts. This chain links TRBV24-1 with TRBJ2-1, with 14 bases that match TRBD2. Trimming took 1 base from V and 4 from J; bases not matched to a gene: 8. CDR1 is KGHDR, CDR2 SFDVKD, per germline. This CDR3 spans 19 amino acids. Here the CDR3 DNA reads TGTGCCACCAGTGATTTAAGGACTAGCGGGAGGCATGGGTACAATGAGCAGTTCTTC. Its protein is CATSDLRTSGRHGYNEQFF.

This chain uses TRBV25-1 with TRBJ2-1, with 9 nucleotides matching TRBD2. Germline assignment: CDR1 MGHDK and CDR2 SYGVNS. V gave up 3 bases and J gave up 5 bases; unmatched junction bases: 5. This CDR3 is built from 15 residues. Here the CDR3 reads CASSDILAGDNEQFF. For the CDR3, the DNA is TGTGCCAGCAGTGACATATTAGCGGGAGACAATGAGCAGTTCTTC. Full variable domain (remainder filled in from reference TRBV25-1 and TRBJ2-1): EADIYQTPRYLVIGTGKKITLECSQTMGHDKMYWYQQDPGMELHLIHYSYGVNSTEKGDLSSESTVSRIRTEHFPLTLESARPSHTSQYLCASSDILAGDNEQFFGPGTRLTVL.

The sample holds a few counts of this clonotype. The J gene is TRBJ2-2, the V gene TRBV4-1; maybe TRBD2 (5 bases). Trimming left V 3 bases short and J 1 base short, with 9 bases between. Per germline, CDR1 MGHRA and CDR2 YSYEKL. This CDR3 is 15 amino acids long. For the CDR3, the DNA is TGCGCCAGCAGCCAGCATAGCGAGAACACCGGGGAGCTGTTTTTT. Protein: CASSQHSENTGELFF.